Listed below are T cell receptor beta chains from one sample, sequenced in a study of blood T cell repertoires in COVID-19. Method: immunoSEQ multiplex PCR; TCRdb's copy keeps in-frame clones and lacks some. Of roughly 380,000 clones listed, around 87% were seen once; the top ten hold 1.3%. Sequences were obtained from PBMCs or T cells enriched from blood (not recorded which). Receptors originate from a man aged 25-45 years who had recovered from COVID-19. Both conserved end residues are part of each CDR3. Fields, in order: clone size, J gene, V gene, D gene, CDR3 DNA, CDR3 protein. A D gene is named only where the DNA matches it firmly. Some rows mark clone size as missing; the rest say once, few, many or name a class of expanded clone.

>.|TRBJ1-6|TRBV27|TRBD1
TGTGCCAGCAGTTTAATGGGACAGGCTTATAATTCACCCCTCCACTTT
CASSLMGQAYNSPLHF
>.|TRBJ1-4|TRBV4-1|TRBD1
TGCGCCAGCAGCCAAGAACCAGGTCGTGGGACAGGTAATGAAAAACTGTTTTTT
CASSQEPGRGTGNEKLFF
>.|TRBJ2-5|TRBV6-5|.
TGTGCCAGCCTGGGGGGGGGCAGAGGGGAGACCCAGTACTTC
CASLGGGRGETQYF
>.|TRBJ1-3|TRBV19|TRBD1
TGTGCCAGTAGTCCCGCGGGACAGAATGGAAACACCATATATTTT
CASSPAGQNGNTIYF
>.|TRBJ2-2|TRBV7-8|.
TGTGCCAGCAGCTTAATGGCGGGGGCCGCGTACACCGGGGAGCTGTTTTTT
CASSLMAGAAYTGELFF
>.|TRBJ1-1|TRBV5-1|TRBD1
TGCGCCAGCAGCCCAACAGGGGGCGTAGTGACTGAAGCTTTCTTT
CASSPTGGVVTEAFF
>.|TRBJ2-7|TRBV7-8|TRBD1
TGTGCCAGCAGCCCCCGGGACAGGGGAGACGAGCAGTACTTC
CASSPRDRGDEQYF
>.|TRBJ2-5|TRBV20-1|.
TGCAGTGCTAGAGGGAGTGAGACCCAGTACTTC
CSARGSETQYF
>.|TRBJ1-1|TRBV7-2|.
TGTGCCAGCAGCTTGACAGTGAACACTGAAGCTTTCTTT
CASSLTVNTEAFF
>.|TRBJ1-1|TRBV7-2|.
TGTGCCAGCAGCTTAGCAACAGGAAGCACTGAAGCTTTCTTT
CASSLATGSTEAFF
>.|TRBJ1-5|TRBV6-5|.
TGTGCCAGCAGCCAGTCAGGGGCCGGTAATCAGCCCCAGCATTTT
CASSQSGAGNQPQHF
>few|TRBJ2-1|TRBV18|.
TGTGCCAGCTCACCTCCGGTGTATAGGGGCAATGAGCAGTTCTTC
CASSPPVYRGNEQFF
>.|TRBJ1-1|TRBV7-8|.
TGTGCCAGCAGGCTTCGCGGTAACACTGAAGCTTTCTTT
CASRLRGNTEAFF
>few|TRBJ1-4|TRBV10-3|.
TGTGCCATCAGTGAGTCACCAGCCTCAGTGAATAGGGGACTAAGACCCAATGAAAAACTGTTTTTT
CAISESPASVNRGLRPNEKLFF
>.|TRBJ2-1|TRBV27|TRBD2
TGTGCCAGCAGTTTGGGTAGCGGGATACCTGATGAGCAGTTCTTC
CASSLGSGIPDEQFF
>.|TRBJ1-2|TRBV2|TRBD1
TGTGCCAGAGCCGGGACAGGTACTTATGGCTACACCTTC
CARAGTGTYGYTF
>.|TRBJ1-1|TRBV7-3|.
TGTGCCAGCACCCCCAGCGGCGCGAACACTGAAGCTTTCTTT
CASTPSGANTEAFF
>.|TRBJ2-7|TRBV2|TRBD1
TGTGCCAGCAGGGACAGGGTATTCTACGAGCAGTACTTC
CASRDRVFYEQYF
>.|TRBJ2-3|TRBV7-9|TRBD1
TGTGCCAGCAGCCCCCCCCCGGGACAGGGGGCAGATACGCAGTATTTT
CASSPPPGQGADTQYF
>.|TRBJ1-2|TRBV6-5|.
TGTGCCAGCAGACTCACCCAATTTGCCTATGGCTACACCTTC
CASRLTQFAYGYTF
>.|TRBJ1-1|TRBV29-1|.
TGCAGCGTTGAGGGAGGCAGGAGGGGAGCTTTCTTT
CSVEGGRRGAFF
>.|TRBJ1-1|TRBV2|TRBD1
TGTGCCAGCAGTGCCCAGGGGGCGGAGAACACTGAAGCTTTCTTT
CASSAQGAENTEAFF